This T cell receptor (beta chain) derives from a study of cytomegalovirus exposure and HLA in healthy donors. The PCR had 60 Vbeta and 13 Jbeta primers. Data came from immunoSEQ multiplex PCR; TCRdb stores just in-frame clones and leaves some out. Of more than 110,000 clones in the sample, roughly three quarters were seen once. The donors gave bone marrow, and they were healthy. In its sample, this clone was seen once. The target antigen is unknown. The CDR3 has 12 amino acids. Unmatched junction bases numbered 5, after V lost 6 bases and J lost 8 bases. CDR1 and CDR2 from the germline V gene are SNHLY and FYNNEI. Whole-study results and caveats: The classifier reportedly diagnosed cytomegalovirus status with high specificity and sensitivity. Within the data, a cluster of highly shared sequence variants was likely a sequencing artifact.

The clonotype comes from a man younger than 35 in good health and CMV-seronegative. V gene TRBV2 combines with J gene TRBJ1-2; 8 bases line up with TRBD1. Material for sequencing was PBMCs. CDR3 amino acids: CASRPGGVGYTF. The CDR3 DNA reads TGTGCCAGCAGACCAGGGGGCGTCGGCTACACCTTC. The full variable domain, rest sourced from reference TRBV2 and TRBJ1-2, is EPEVTQTPSHQVTQMGQEVILRCVPISNHLYFYWYRQILGQKVEFLVSFYNNEISEKSEIFDDQFSVERPDGSNFTLKIRSTKLEDSAMYFCASRPGGVGYTFGSGTRLTVV.